This T cell receptor (beta chain) was observed in a study of blood T cell repertoires in COVID-19. About the study: Acute and convalescent COVID-19 specimens originated in the United States, Italy and Spain. Sources were T cells, B-cell-depleted T cells, or PBMCs; the material itself was cDNA or gDNA.

Study processing details: By means of reference gene primer amplification, nucleated cell counts were estimated. The method was immunoSEQ multiplex PCR; TCRdb's version includes in-frame clones alone and lacks a portion of them. That table supplies the V and J calls and clone size; D and trimming were determined from the DNA. The sample includes 100,000 to 140,000 clones, approximately 90% of them seen just once. V shed 3 bases and J 1 base; nucleotides not matched to a gene: 4. The germline CDR1 and CDR2 sequences are LNHDA and SQIVND (reference sequence). CDR3 length equals 15 residues. V usage is TRBV19 and J usage is TRBJ1-1; 8 nucleotides agree with TRBD1. This receptor was taken from a man between 45 and 60 years old with active or convalescent COVID-19. Sequenced sample: peripheral blood. The CDR3 sequence is CASSIGQGANTEAFF. For the CDR3, the DNA is TGTGCCAGTAGTATTGGGCAGGGGGCGAACACTGAAGCTTTCTTT. The full variable domain, its missing parts supplied by reference TRBV19 and TRBJ1-1, is DGGITQSPKYLFRKEGQNVTLSCEQNLNHDAMYWYRQDPGQGLRLIYYSQIVNDFQKGDIAEGYSVSREKKESFPLTVTSAQKNPTAFYLCASSIGQGANTEAFFGQGTRLTVV.